These T cell receptor beta chains were read from a single sample in a study of cytomegalovirus exposure and HLA in healthy donors. Generated by immunoSEQ multiplex PCR, the TCRdb table keeps only in-frame clones and is missing some. The sample carries roughly 110,000 clones, less than 70% recorded once. Sequencing was done on a sample of PBMCs. These receptors were taken from a woman aged 25 to 39 in good health and CMV-seronegative. Both conserved end residues are part of each CDR3. D genes are given only for firm matches. Clone size appears in some rows only: once, few, many, or a class for an expanded clone.

V,size,J,D,DNA,CDR3
TRBV2,.,TRBJ1-2,.,TGTGCCAGCAGTGTCAGAAAAGCTAACTATGGCTACACCTTC,CASSVRKANYGYTF
TRBV5-1,.,TRBJ2-5,.,TGCGCCAGCAGCTTCGCTGGGCGGGGGCAAACGGAGACCCAGTACTTC,CASSFAGRGQTETQYF
TRBV30,.,TRBJ1-2,.,TGTGCCTGGAGTCCCACAGGCCACTATGGCTACACCTTC,CAWSPTGHYGYTF
TRBV25-1,.,TRBJ2-3,.,TGTGCCAGCAGTGAGGGACACTACACAGATACGCAGTATTTT,CASSEGHYTDTQYF
TRBV13,.,TRBJ2-7,TRBD2,TGTGCCAGCAGCACTATAGTACTAGCGGGGGCTGGTGTTGGGCAGTACTTC,CASSTIVLAGAGVGQYF
TRBV27,.,TRBJ2-7,TRBD2,TGTGCCAGCTCACCTACACGGACTAGCGTTTACGAGCAGTACTTC,CASSPTRTSVYEQYF
TRBV5-6,many,TRBJ2-1,.,TGTGCCAGCAGCTTTTCCGACTCATACAATGAGCAGTTCTTC,CASSFSDSYNEQFF
TRBV27,.,TRBJ2-3,TRBD2,TGTGCCAGCAGTTCGTGGGGACTAGCGGGGGGAGATACGCAGTATTTT,CASSSWGLAGGDTQYF
TRBV28,.,TRBJ1-1,.,TGTGCCAGCACCATCCGGGGGACTGAAGCTTTCTTT,CASTIRGTEAFF
TRBV10-3,few,TRBJ1-2,.,TGTGCCATCAGTGAGTCTCAGGGAGGGTATGGCTACACCTTC,CAISESQGGYGYTF
TRBV11-2,once,TRBJ2-7,.,TGTGCCAGCAGCTTTCCAGGGGCGGTCGAGCAGTACTTC,CASSFPGAVEQYF
TRBV28,few,TRBJ2-7,TRBD1,TGTGCCAGCAGTCCGGGACAGGGCTACGAGCAGTACTTC,CASSPGQGYEQYF
TRBV21-1,.,TRBJ2-1,.,TGTGCCAGCAGCCTCCCTGGACTAGCGGGAGTCAATGAGCAGTTCTTC,CASSLPGLAGVNEQFF
TRBV5-6,once,TRBJ2-7,.,TGTGCCAGCAGCTTTCCGGGTACCTACGAGCAGTACTTC,CASSFPGTYEQYF
TRBV6-1,.,TRBJ1-4,.,TGTGCCAGCAGTGCCCTGACGGTACTAAATGAAAAACTGTTTTTT,CASSALTVLNEKLFF